This T cell receptor (beta chain) was recorded in a study of cytomegalovirus exposure and HLA in healthy donors. Use of 60 Vbeta and 13 Jbeta primers characterized the PCR. Sequenced by immunoSEQ multiplex PCR; TCRdb stores in-frame clones only, minus some. The table records about 130,000 clones, around 67% of them present only once. With V trimmed by 10 bases and J by 0 bases, 20 bases remained unmatched. CDR1 is SNHLY and CDR2 is FYNNEI in the germline V gene. The CDR3 is 19 amino acids. The receptor was derived from a woman between 40 and 50 years old in good health and CMV-seropositive. The V call is TRBV2, the J call TRBJ1-1; 10 nucleotides match TRBD1. The sequenced sample consisted of PBMCs. The CDR3 DNA reads as TGTGCCATCCCGTGGGGGACAGGGGTCTCTCCCTCCATGAACACTGAAGCTTTCTTT. Protein: CAIPWGTGVSPSMNTEAFF.